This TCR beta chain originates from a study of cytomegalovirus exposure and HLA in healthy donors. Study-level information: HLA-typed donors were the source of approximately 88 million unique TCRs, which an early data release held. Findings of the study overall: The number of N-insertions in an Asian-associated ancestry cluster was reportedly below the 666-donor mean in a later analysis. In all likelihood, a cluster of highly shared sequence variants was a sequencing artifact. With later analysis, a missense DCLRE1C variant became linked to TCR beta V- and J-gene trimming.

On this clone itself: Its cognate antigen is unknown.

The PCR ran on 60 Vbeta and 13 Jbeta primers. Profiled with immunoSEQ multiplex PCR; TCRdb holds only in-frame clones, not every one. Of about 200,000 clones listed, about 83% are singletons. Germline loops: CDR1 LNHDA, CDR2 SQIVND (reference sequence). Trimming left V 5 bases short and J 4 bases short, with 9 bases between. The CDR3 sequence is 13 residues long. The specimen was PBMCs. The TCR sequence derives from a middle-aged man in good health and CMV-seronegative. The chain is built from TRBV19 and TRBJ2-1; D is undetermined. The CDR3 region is CASSPVNYNEQFF. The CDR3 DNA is TGTGCCAGTAGTCCAGTCAATTACAATGAGCAGTTCTTC.